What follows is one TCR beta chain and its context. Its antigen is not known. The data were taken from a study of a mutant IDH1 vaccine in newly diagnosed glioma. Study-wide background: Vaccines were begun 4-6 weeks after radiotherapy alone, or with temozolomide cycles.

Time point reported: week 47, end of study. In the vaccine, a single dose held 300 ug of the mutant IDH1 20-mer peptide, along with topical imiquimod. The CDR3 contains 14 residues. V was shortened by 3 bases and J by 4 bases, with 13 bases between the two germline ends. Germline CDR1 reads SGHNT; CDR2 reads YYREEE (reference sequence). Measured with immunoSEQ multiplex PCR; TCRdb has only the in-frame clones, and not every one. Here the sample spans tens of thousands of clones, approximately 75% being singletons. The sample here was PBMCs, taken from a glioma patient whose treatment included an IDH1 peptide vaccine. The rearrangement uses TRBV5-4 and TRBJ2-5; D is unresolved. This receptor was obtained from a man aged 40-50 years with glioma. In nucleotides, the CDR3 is TGTGCCAGCAGCTCTCCGTTCCAACTAGAGACCCAGTACTTC. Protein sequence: CASSSPFQLETQYF.